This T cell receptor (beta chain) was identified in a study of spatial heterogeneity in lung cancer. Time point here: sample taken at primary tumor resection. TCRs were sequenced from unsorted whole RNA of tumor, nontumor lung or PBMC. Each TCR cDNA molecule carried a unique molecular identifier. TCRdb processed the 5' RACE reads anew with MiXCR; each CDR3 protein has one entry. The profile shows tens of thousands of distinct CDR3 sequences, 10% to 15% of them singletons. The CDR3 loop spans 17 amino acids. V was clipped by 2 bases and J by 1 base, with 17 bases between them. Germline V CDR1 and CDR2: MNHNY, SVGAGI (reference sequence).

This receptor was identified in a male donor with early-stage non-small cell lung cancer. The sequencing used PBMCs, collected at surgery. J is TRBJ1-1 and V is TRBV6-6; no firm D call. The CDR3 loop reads CASSYPQGHLGNTEAFF. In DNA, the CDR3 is TGTGCCAGCAGTTACCCTCAAGGTCATCTAGGGAACACTGAAGCTTTCTTT.